Listed here are 15 T cell receptor beta chains from one sample, sequenced in a study of CD8 T cells in ankylosing spondylitis. Study-wide results and limits: It appeared that ankylosing spondylitis blood was characterized by a TCR beta motif of several highly homologous variants.

No cognate antigen is known for these TCRs. TCRdb itself ran the 5' RACE reads through MiXCR, one entry per CDR3 protein. The top ten clones hold approximately 0.5% of a sample with 700,000 to 850,000 distinct CDR3 sequences, 10% to 15% of them seen once. Sequencing used blood, either unsorted or a sorted T cell fraction (not recorded which). These receptors all stem from a male donor with ankylosing spondylitis.

The sample holds many counts of this clonotype. The chain joins TRBV29-1 to TRBJ1-2; tentatively, D is TRBD1 (5 bases). CDR3 length: 12 amino acids. Per germline, CDR1 SQVTM and CDR2 ANQGSEA. The V and J ends lost 6 bases and 1 base respectively, with 9 bases between them. CDR3 nucleotides: TGCAGCGTCGGTCAGGGTAACTATGGCTACACCTTC. It specifies CSVGQGNYGYTF.

This clonotype showed up just a few times. V gene TRBV20-1 combines with J gene TRBJ1-6; D might be TRBD1 (6 bases). Per the germline V gene, CDR1 is DFQATT and CDR2 is SNEGSKA (reference sequence). The CDR3 is 12 residues long. V gave up 7 bases and J gave up 9 bases, with 13 bases separating them. In nucleotides, the CDR3 is TGCAGTGTTGGGGGGCGAGGTTCACCCCTCCACTTT. Translation gives CSVGGRGSPLHF.

This clonotype was seen repeatedly, ten times or more. The CDR3 nucleotides read TGCAGTGCGGGGCCATGGGGCACAGATACGCAGTATTTT. Encoded protein: CSAGPWGTDTQYF. The chain joins TRBV20-1 to TRBJ2-3; perhaps TRBD1 as D (5 bases). Germline values: CDR1 DFQATT, CDR2 SNEGSKA (reference sequence). Trimming took 6 bases from V and 1 from J, leaving 11 bases between them. The CDR3 sequence is 13 residues long.

The rearrangement joins TRBV6-5 to TRBJ2-7; weak D call: TRBD1 (7 bases). Trimming left V 0 bases short and J 2 bases short, with 17 bases between. This CDR3 spans 17 amino acids. The germline CDR1 and CDR2 sequences are MNHEY and SVGAGI. The CDR3 DNA is TGTGCCAGCAGTTACTCGGCGGGGCAGGGGGTCACCTACGAGCAGTACTTC. Translation: CASSYSAGQGVTYEQYF.

This clonotype has just a few counts. This chain connects TRBV20-1 to TRBJ1-1, with a possible D match to TRBD1 (6 bases). Per germline, CDR1 DFQATT and CDR2 SNEGSKA (reference sequence). CDR3 length: 16 amino acids. V lost 5 bases, J lost 0 bases, and 19 bases lay in between. For the CDR3, the DNA is TGCAGTGCTTCAACCGAGGCAGGGGCCATGAACACTGAAGCTTTCTTT. Amino acids: CSASTEAGAMNTEAFF.

This clonotype was counted a few times. This chain uses TRBV20-1 with TRBJ2-5; 12 bases line up with TRBD2. Germline trimming cut 6 bases from V and 3 bases from J; bases unmatched to any gene: 5. The CDR3 is made up of 14 amino acids. Germline CDR1 and CDR2: DFQATT and SNEGSKA (reference sequence). CDR3 region: CSAPRTSGEETQYF. CDR3 nucleotides: TGCAGTGCCCCAAGGACTAGCGGGGAAGAGACCCAGTACTTC.

CDR3 region: CAISESTRNEQFF. The CDR3 DNA follows: TGTGCCATCAGTGAGTCGACTAGGAATGAGCAGTTCTTC. V is TRBV10-3 and J is TRBJ2-1, with D possibly TRBD2 on 6 matching bases. Germline-derived CDR1 and CDR2 are ENHRY and SYGVKD. Trimming removed 0 bases at V and 7 bases at J, with 7 bases between. There are 13 residues in the CDR3.

The chain employs TRBV6-1 and TRBJ1-2; a possible D gene is TRBD1 (6 bases). The CDR3 runs 15 residues. The germline V gene has CDR1 MNHNS and CDR2 SASEGT. The ends were cut back, 6 bases at V and 2 bases at J, with 16 bases in the middle. CDR3 residues: CASRPTAGANYGYTF. The CDR3, as DNA: TGTGCCAGCAGACCGACGGCGGGGGCGAACTATGGCTACACCTTC.

The chain combines TRBV4-3 with TRBJ2-5; D may correspond to TRBD1 or TRBD2 (6 bases each). V lost 0 bases, J lost 9 bases, and 11 bases lay in between. The CDR3 contains 13 residues. CDR1 and CDR2 from the germline V gene are LGHNA and YSLEER. CDR3 protein: CASSQEVRGAQYF. The DNA of the CDR3 is TGCGCCAGCAGCCAAGAAGTTAGGGGGGCCCAGTACTTC.

In this sample, this clonotype turned up many times. This rearrangement joins TRBV7-2 to TRBJ2-1; 7 bases agree with TRBD1. This CDR3 contains 15 residues. In germline, CDR1 is SGHTA, CDR2 FQGNSA. Germline trimming cut 4 bases from V and 7 bases from J; bases unmatched to any gene: 10. The CDR3 DNA sequence: TGTGCCAGCAGCTCGACAGGGTTGTTATGGAATGAGCAGTTCTTC. This gives the protein CASSSTGLLWNEQFF.

In nucleotides, the CDR3 is TGTGCCAGCAGTCAGACGGAGGGTGGCTACACCTTC. It specifies CASSQTEGGYTF. The rearrangement joins TRBV2 to TRBJ1-2; D is unclear. The V end was cut by 5 bases, the J end by 7 bases, with 11 bases between. From germline, CDR1 is SNHLY and CDR2 FYNNEI. The CDR3 has 12 amino acids.

About this clonotype: Since a much larger clone is just one base distant, this may be a read error. This CDR3 is CASSQEARQYQYF. The CDR3 nucleotides read TGTGCCAGCAGCCAAGAGGCGAGACAGTATCAGTACTTC. V and J are TRBV4-2 and TRBJ2-4; maybe TRBD1 (5 bases). The CDR3 is 13 residues long. The V end was cut by 0 bases, the J end by 12 bases, with 12 bases between. CDR1 LGHNA and CDR2 YNFKEQ come from the germline V gene.

A few counts support this clonotype. V is TRBV6-2 or TRBV6-3 and J is TRBJ1-2; no clear D gene. Germline loops: CDR1 MNHEY, CDR2 SVGEGT. CDR3 size: 14 residues. V was shortened by 2 bases and J by 4 bases, with 11 bases between the two germline ends. The CDR3 is CASSYGGIPYGYTF. The CDR3 DNA reads as TGTGCCAGCAGTTACGGAGGGATCCCCTATGGCTACACCTTC.

The chain carries TRBV4-2 and TRBJ2-5; D may be TRBD2 (5 bases). This CDR3 contains 13 residues. Germline values: CDR1 LGHNA, CDR2 YNFKEQ. V lost 2 bases and J 5 bases, leaving 9 bases between the germline ends. Written as DNA, the CDR3 is TGTGCCAGCAGCCAACGGGGTCTGGAGACCCAGTACTTC. Its translation: CASSQRGLETQYF.

This clonotype was detected once. V is TRBV27 and J is TRBJ2-1, with 10 bases fitting TRBD2. Looked up from germline, CDR1 is MNHEY and CDR2 is SMNVEV (reference sequence). CDR3 length equals 14 residues. V shed 8 bases and J 8 bases; nucleotides not matched to a gene: 9. CDR3 bases: TGTGCCAGCCGTAAAGGGACTAGCGCGCATGAGCAGTTCTTC. Its translation is CASRKGTSAHEQFF.